The rows below give T cell receptor beta chains drawn from one sample of a study of blood T cell repertoires in COVID-19. Only in-frame clones appear in the TCRdb table, and some are missing; sequencing was by immunoSEQ multiplex PCR. Here the sample spans 390,000 or so clones, over 80% being singletons. Material: PBMCs or T cells enriched from blood (not recorded which). All receptors derive from a woman aged 50 to 60 who had recovered from COVID-19. Both conserved end residues are part of each CDR3. D genes are given only for firm matches. The listing skips clone size in some rows; elsewhere it reads once, few, many or a size class.

CDR3nt	CDR3aa	abundance	d_gene	v_gene	j_gene
TGTGCCTGGAGTGTCGGGGGGCTGGGAGAGACCCAGTACTTC	CAWSVGGLGETQYF	NA	NA	TRBV30	TRBJ2-5
TGTGCCAGCCACCTTAGGGGGACTAGCCGCTACAATGAGCAGTTCTTC	CASHLRGTSRYNEQFF	NA	TRBD2	TRBV19	TRBJ2-1
TGTGCCAGCAGTACAACAGGAATAGAAAACATTCAGTACTTC	CASSTTGIENIQYF	NA	NA	TRBV28	TRBJ2-4
TGCGCCAGCAGCCCAACGCCGAGAGGAACAACTAATGAAAAACTGTTTTTT	CASSPTPRGTTNEKLFF	NA	NA	TRBV4-3	TRBJ1-4
TGTGCCAGCTATGACAGGGTTGGGAGTCATGGCTACACCTTC	CASYDRVGSHGYTF	NA	TRBD1	TRBV18	TRBJ1-2
TGTGCCAGCAGTGGCGGACAGGGGGCTTCACCCCTCCACTTT	CASSGGQGASPLHF	NA	TRBD1	TRBV5-8	TRBJ1-6
TGTGCCAGCAGCTTACTAGCGGGAGGTAACACAGATACGCAGTATTTT	CASSLLAGGNTDTQYF	NA	TRBD2	TRBV7-2	TRBJ2-3
TGCGCCAGGGAGTGCAAACCCAAAAACATTCAGTACTTC	CARECKPKNIQYF	NA	NA	TRBV23-1	TRBJ2-4
TGTGCCAGCAGTTTAGAGACTTACACTGAAGCTTTCTTT	CASSLETYTEAFF	NA	NA	TRBV12-3/TRBV12-4	TRBJ1-1
TGCGCCAGCAGCCAAACTTTAGCGGCATACTACGAGCAGTACTTC	CASSQTLAAYYEQYF	NA	NA	TRBV4-1	TRBJ2-7
TGTGCCAGCAGTCCAGGGTTGCCGCCTGGAAACACCATATATTTT	CASSPGLPPGNTIYF	NA	NA	TRBV28	TRBJ1-3
TGTGCCTGGAGTGACAGGGTGGTTCAGCCCCAGCATTTT	CAWSDRVVQPQHF	NA	NA	TRBV30	TRBJ1-5
TGTGCCAGCAGCTTAGTTTCAGGGCACGAGCAGTACTTC	CASSLVSGHEQYF	once	NA	TRBV7-9	TRBJ2-7
TGTGCCAGCAACGAGAGGAGGGCGATGAACACTGAAGCTTTCTTT	CASNERRAMNTEAFF	NA	NA	TRBV6-5	TRBJ1-1
TGTGCCAGCAGCTTATATGGGGGAGGGCCGAACGAGCAGTACTTC	CASSLYGGGPNEQYF	NA	TRBD2	TRBV7-2	TRBJ2-7
TGTGCCAGCAGTTACGGAGGCTATGGCTACACCTTC	CASSYGGYGYTF	once	NA	TRBV6-2/TRBV6-3	TRBJ1-2
TGTGCCAGCAGCCAAGCAACTAGCGGCGGTCAAGGGACGCAGTATTTT	CASSQATSGGQGTQYF	NA	TRBD2	TRBV4-2	TRBJ2-3
TGCGCCAGCAGCGATCAGGACAGTTCCTACGAGCAGTACTTC	CASSDQDSSYEQYF	NA	NA	TRBV5-1	TRBJ2-7
TGTGCCAGCAGCACCCCAGGGGGGAAACTGTTTTTT	CASSTPGGKLFF	NA	TRBD1	TRBV12-3/TRBV12-4	TRBJ1-4
TGCGCCAGCAGCCAAGATGCGCCCCTGAAGGGAGTGAGGAAAAACATTCAGCACTTC	CASSQDAPLKGVRKNIQHF	NA	NA	TRBV4-3	TRBJ2-4
TGTGCCAGCAGTACCCTCGGACTAGGGGACTACGAGCAGTACTTC	CASSTLGLGDYEQYF	NA	TRBD2	TRBV6-5	TRBJ2-7
TGCGCCAGCAGCTTGGTGGAGGAGACCCAGTACTTC	CASSLVEETQYF	NA	NA	TRBV5-1	TRBJ2-5
TGCGCCAGCAGCTTGGTTTCAGGGGAGGGCACTGAAGCTTTCTTT	CASSLVSGEGTEAFF	NA	NA	TRBV5-1	TRBJ1-1
TGCGCCAGCAGCCCAGCGACAGGAGGAAACTATGGCTACACCTTC	CASSPATGGNYGYTF	NA	NA	TRBV4-3	TRBJ1-2
TGTGCCAGCAGCTTAGAGAGAATTAACTATGGCTACACCTTC	CASSLERINYGYTF	NA	NA	TRBV7-2	TRBJ1-2
TGTGCCAGCAGCTCGCTCGGGTCTGGGGCCAACGTCCTGACTTTC	CASSSLGSGANVLTF	NA	NA	TRBV5-4	TRBJ2-6
TGTGCCAGTAGTATATCCCAGGGGTTCTATGGCTACACCTTC	CASSISQGFYGYTF	NA	NA	TRBV19	TRBJ1-2
TGTGCCAGCAGCCCAGAAGGGGCATCAGGGGGCTACACCTTC	CASSPEGASGGYTF	once	NA	TRBV7-3	TRBJ1-2
TGTGCCAGCAGCCCACGACGGGGTCCAGGACCTCAAGAGACCCAGTACTTC	CASSPRRGPGPQETQYF	NA	NA	TRBV7-8	TRBJ2-5
TGTGCCAGCAGCTTAGATCCCAGCTCCTACGAGCAGTACTTC	CASSLDPSSYEQYF	NA	NA	TRBV7-2	TRBJ2-7
TGTGCCAGCAGCGTAGACGAGGGTCTGCAGTTCTTC	CASSVDEGLQFF	NA	NA	TRBV9	TRBJ2-1
TGTGCCAGCACCCCACAGGGTTGGAACACTGAAGCTTTCTTT	CASTPQGWNTEAFF	NA	NA	TRBV6-5	TRBJ1-1
TGTGCCAGCAGTGAAGCGGCAGGTTTTAACACTGAAGCTTTCTTT	CASSEAAGFNTEAFF	NA	NA	TRBV6-1	TRBJ1-1
TGTGCCAGCTCACCAGGGGCAGGGGATAGCAATCAGCCCCAGCATTTT	CASSPGAGDSNQPQHF	NA	NA	TRBV18	TRBJ1-5
TGTGCCAGCAGCTTAGTAGGGGGGGGGCCCTTACAAGAGACCCAGTACTTC	CASSLVGGGPLQETQYF	NA	NA	TRBV7-6	TRBJ2-5
TGCAGCGTCGCTACTAGCGGGAGGTCAGATACGCAGTATTTT	CSVATSGRSDTQYF	NA	TRBD2	TRBV29-1	TRBJ2-3